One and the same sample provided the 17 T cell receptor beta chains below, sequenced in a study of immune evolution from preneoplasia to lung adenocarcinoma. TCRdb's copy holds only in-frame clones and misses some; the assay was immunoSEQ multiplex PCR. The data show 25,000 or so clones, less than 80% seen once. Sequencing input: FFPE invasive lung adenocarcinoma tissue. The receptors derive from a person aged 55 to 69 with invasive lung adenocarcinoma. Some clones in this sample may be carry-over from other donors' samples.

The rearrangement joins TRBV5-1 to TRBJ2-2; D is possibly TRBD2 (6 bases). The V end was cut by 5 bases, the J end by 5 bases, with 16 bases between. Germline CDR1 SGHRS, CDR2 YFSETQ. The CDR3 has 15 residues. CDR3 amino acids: CASRAGSGLTGELFF. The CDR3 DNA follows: TGCGCCAGCAGGGCGGGTAGCGGTTTAACCGGGGAGCTGTTTTTT.

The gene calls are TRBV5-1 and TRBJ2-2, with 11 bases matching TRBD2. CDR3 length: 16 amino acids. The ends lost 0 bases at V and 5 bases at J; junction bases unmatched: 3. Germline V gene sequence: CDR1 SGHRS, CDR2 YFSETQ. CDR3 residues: CASSLGLAGGTGELFF. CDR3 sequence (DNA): TGCGCCAGCAGCTTGGGGCTAGCGGGAGGAACCGGGGAGCTGTTTTTT.

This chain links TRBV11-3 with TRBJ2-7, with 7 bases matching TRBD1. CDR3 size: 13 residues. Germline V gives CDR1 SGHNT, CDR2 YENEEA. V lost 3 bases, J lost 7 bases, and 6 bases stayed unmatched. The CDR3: CASSFTGESEQYF. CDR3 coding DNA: TGTGCCAGCAGCTTCACAGGGGAGAGTGAGCAGTACTTC. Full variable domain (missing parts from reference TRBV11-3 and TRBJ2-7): EAGVVQSPRYKIIEKKQPVAFWCNPISGHNTLYWYLQNLGQGPELLIRYENEEAVDDSQLPKDRFSAERLKGVDSTLKIQPAELGDSAVYLCASSFTGESEQYFGPGTRLTVT.

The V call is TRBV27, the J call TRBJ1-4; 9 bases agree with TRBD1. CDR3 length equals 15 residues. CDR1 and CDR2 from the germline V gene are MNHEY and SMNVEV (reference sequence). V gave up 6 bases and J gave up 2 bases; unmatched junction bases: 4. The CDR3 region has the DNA TGTGCCAGCAGCCCCGGGACAGGGACTAATGAAAAACTGTTTTTT. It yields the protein CASSPGTGTNEKLFF.

Written as DNA, the CDR3 is TGCGCCAGCAGCTTGGTTAGGGGAAACACCGGGGAGCTGTTTTTT. It specifies CASSLVRGNTGELFF. This chain joins TRBV5-1 and TRBJ2-2, with D maybe TRBD1 (5 bases). Germline V gives CDR1 SGHRS, CDR2 YFSETQ. This CDR3 is 15 amino acids long. V lost 0 bases, J lost 2 bases, and 8 bases lay in between.

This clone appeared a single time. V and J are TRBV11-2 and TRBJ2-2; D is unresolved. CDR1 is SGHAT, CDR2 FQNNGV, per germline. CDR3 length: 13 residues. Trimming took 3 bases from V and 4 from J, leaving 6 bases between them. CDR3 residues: CASSLGITGELFF. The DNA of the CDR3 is TGTGCCAGCAGCTTGGGTATCACCGGGGAGCTGTTTTTT.

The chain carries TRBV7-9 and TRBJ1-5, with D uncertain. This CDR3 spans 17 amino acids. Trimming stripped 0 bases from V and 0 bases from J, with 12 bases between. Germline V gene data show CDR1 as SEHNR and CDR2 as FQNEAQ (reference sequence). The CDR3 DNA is TGTGCCAGCAGCTTAGCGAGGGCAGGAGATAGCAATCAGCCCCAGCATTTT. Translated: CASSLARAGDSNQPQHF.

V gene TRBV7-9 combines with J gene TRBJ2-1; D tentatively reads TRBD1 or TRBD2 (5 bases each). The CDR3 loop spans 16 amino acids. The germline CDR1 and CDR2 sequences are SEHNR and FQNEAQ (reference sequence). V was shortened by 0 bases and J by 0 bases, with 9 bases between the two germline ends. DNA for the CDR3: TGTGCCAGCAGCTTAGCGGCCGGGGCCTCCTACAATGAGCAGTTCTTC. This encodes CASSLAAGASYNEQFF.

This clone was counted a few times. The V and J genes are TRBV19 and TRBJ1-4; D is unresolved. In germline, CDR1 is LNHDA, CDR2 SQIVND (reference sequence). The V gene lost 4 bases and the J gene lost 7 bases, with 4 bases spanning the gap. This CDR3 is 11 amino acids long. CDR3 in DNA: TGTGCCAGTAGTACAGGTGAAAAACTGTTTTTT. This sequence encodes CASSTGEKLFF. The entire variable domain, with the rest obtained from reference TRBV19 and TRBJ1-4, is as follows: DGGITQSPKYLFRKEGQNVTLSCEQNLNHDAMYWYRQDPGQGLRLIYYSQIVNDFQKGDIAEGYSVSREKKESFPLTVTSAQKNPTAFYLCASSTGEKLFFGSGTQLSVL.

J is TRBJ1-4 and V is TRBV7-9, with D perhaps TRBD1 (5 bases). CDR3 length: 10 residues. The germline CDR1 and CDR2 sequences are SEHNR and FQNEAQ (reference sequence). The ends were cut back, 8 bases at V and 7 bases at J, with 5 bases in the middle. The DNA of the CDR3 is TGTGCCAGCGGGGGTGAAAAACTGTTTTTT. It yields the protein CASGGEKLFF.

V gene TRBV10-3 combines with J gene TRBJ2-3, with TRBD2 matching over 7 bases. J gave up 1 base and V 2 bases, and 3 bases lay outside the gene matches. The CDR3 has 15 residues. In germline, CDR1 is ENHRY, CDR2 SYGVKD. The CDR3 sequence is CAISEGAGGTDTQYF. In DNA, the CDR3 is TGTGCCATCAGTGAGGGGGCGGGAGGCACAGATACGCAGTATTTT.

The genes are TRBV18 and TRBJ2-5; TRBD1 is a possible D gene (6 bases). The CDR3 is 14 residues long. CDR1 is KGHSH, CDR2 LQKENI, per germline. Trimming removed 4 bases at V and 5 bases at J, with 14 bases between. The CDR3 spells CASSRRQAGETQYF. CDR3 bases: TGTGCCAGCTCACGTCGACAGGCAGGGGAGACCCAGTACTTC.

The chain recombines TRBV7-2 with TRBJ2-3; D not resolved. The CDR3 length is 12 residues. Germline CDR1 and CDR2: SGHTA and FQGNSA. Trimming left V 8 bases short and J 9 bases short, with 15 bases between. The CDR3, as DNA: TGTGCCAGCTCAGCCGCTGTCGGGACGCAGTATTTT. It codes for CASSAAVGTQYF.

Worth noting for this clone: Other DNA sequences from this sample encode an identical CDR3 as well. CDR3 in amino acids: CASRYTDTQYF. The CDR3 DNA follows: TGTGCCAGCAGGTATACAGATACGCAGTATTTT. The rearrangement joins TRBV11-3 to TRBJ2-3; D remains ambiguous. The CDR3 totals 11 residues. V lost 6 bases to trimming and J lost 3 bases, with 4 bases between them. The V gene's germline CDR1 is SGHNT and CDR2 YENEEA.

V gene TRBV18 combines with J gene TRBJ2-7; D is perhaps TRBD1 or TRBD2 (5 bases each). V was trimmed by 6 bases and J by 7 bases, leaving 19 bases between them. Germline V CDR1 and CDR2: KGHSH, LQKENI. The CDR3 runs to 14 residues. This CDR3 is CASSPGTPVLEQYF. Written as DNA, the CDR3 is TGTGCCAGCTCCCCCGGGACCCCCGTCCTTGAGCAGTACTTC.

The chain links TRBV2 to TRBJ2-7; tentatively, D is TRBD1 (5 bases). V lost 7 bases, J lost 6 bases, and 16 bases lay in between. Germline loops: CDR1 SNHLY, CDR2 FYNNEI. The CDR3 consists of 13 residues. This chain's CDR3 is CASKLASGREQYF. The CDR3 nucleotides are TGTGCCAGCAAGCTTGCCTCAGGGCGCGAGCAGTACTTC. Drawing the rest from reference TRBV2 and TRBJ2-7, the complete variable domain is EPEVTQTPSHQVTQMGQEVILRCVPISNHLYFYWYRQILGQKVEFLVSFYNNEISEKSEIFDDQFSVERPDGSNFTLKIRSTKLEDSAMYFCASKLASGREQYFGPGTRLTVT.

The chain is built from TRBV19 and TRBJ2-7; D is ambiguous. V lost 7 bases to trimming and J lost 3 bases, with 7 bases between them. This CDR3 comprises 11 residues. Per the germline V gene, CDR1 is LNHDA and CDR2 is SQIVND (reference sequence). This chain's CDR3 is CASIRVYEQYF. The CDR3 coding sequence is TGTGCCAGTATTAGGGTCTACGAGCAGTACTTC.